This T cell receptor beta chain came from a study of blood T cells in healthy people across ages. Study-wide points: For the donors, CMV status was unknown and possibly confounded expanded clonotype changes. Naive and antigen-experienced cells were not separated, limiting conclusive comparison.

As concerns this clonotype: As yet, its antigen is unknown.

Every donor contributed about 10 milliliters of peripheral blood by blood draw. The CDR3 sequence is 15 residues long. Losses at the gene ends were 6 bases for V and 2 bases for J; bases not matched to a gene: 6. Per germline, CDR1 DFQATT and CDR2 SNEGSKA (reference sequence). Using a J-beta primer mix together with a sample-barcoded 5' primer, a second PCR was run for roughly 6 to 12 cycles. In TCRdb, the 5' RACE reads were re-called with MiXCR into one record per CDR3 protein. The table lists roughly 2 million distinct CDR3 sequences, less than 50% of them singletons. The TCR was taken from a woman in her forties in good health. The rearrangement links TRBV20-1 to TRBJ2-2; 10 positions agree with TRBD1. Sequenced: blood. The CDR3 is CSASETGGNTGELFF. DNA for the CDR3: TGCAGTGCGAGCGAGACAGGGGGCAACACCGGGGAGCTGTTTTTT.